This T cell receptor (beta chain) was sequenced in a study of shared T cell receptors in the human thymus. This CDR3 region has 14 residues. V shed 5 bases, J shed 3 bases, and the junction held 6 bases outside the gene matches. The germline V gene has CDR1 SEHNR and CDR2 FQNEAQ (reference sequence). Clones were sequenced by immunoSEQ multiplex PCR, and TCRdb holds only the in-frame ones, with some missing. The data hold some 700,000 clones, with 80% to 90% observed a single time. This clone was counted only a few times. This sample was shared with a second study, whose subject was human thymus T cells. From that study: Having corrective surgery for congenital heart defects, healthy Finnish infants were the ones who donated. Corrective heart surgery yielded resections, and these provided the thymus tissue. Thymic repertoires overlap heavily among unrelated individuals, related research has reported.

This clonotype was sampled from a girl in the first two years of life with a congenital heart defect. Specimen: thymocytes. V is TRBV7-9 and J is TRBJ2-5, with 7 bases lining up with TRBD2. The CDR3 reads CASSPDRGEETQYF. CDR3 nucleotide sequence: TGTGCCAGCAGCCCAGACCGGGGGGAAGAGACCCAGTACTTC.